This T cell receptor (beta chain) originates from a study of CD8+CD57+ T cells in acquired aplastic anemia. About the research overall: Sorted cells (CD4+ and CD8+) yielded DNA amounts that averaged approximately 3.1 ug.

There are many counts of this clonotype. Its antigen is still unknown. Study-level findings and limits: No significant patient-versus-control difference appeared in CD8+ Simpson's diversity. Both patients and controls carried the same twenty-nine CD8+ CDR3 sequences.

According to the study, genomic DNA was the template for TCR beta VDJ and CDR3 profiling. MiXCR, run by TCRdb on the reads, gives a single entry per CDR3 protein. The sample holds over 100,000 distinct CDR3 sequences, around 41% seen once. This CDR3 has 14 amino acids. CDR1 and CDR2 from the germline V gene are SGHRS and YFSETQ. Trimming took off 2 bases at V and 6 bases at J, with 12 bases between the two ends. This chain uses TRBV5-1 with TRBJ2-1; D may be TRBD1 (6 bases). The sequenced sample was sorted CD4+, CD8+, or CD8+CD57+ T cells (not recorded which) from PBMCs. The receptor was derived from a human donor in good health, serving as a control. CDR3 nucleotide sequence: TGCGCCAGCAGCTTCCGGGACATGTTCAATGAGCAGTTCTTC. Amino acids: CASSFRDMFNEQFF.